This T cell receptor beta chain was sequenced in a study of T cell responses to AZD1222 COVID-19 vaccine. Study results and limitations: Reportedly, nearly half of unique spike TCRs recognized epitopes outside B.1.351/B.1.1.7 mutations. After two AZD1222 doses, spike-specific TCR breadth and depth rose versus day 0.

Generated by immunoSEQ multiplex PCR, the TCRdb table keeps only in-frame clones and is missing some. Its table records about 140,000 clones. The CDR3 runs to 14 residues. Note on this clone: Its antigen is unidentified.

The genes are TRBV21-1 and TRBJ1-2. TRBV21-1 is a pseudogene segment. Sequencing was performed on peripheral blood. This TCR derives from an adult in good health. Here the CDR3 DNA reads TGTGCCAGCAGCAAAGCGTTGGGGGGGCCTGGCTACACCTTC. Translated: CASSKALGGPGYTF.